This T cell receptor (beta chain) was profiled in a study of blood T cells in healthy people across ages (dated by TCRdb to the mid-2010s). In terms of the full investigation: In model experiments, template switching captured roughly one uniquely barcoded TCR beta cDNA molecule for every two T cells. The donors were split into four age groups: young (average about 15 years), middle-aged (about 40), aged (approximately 59) and long-lived (roughly 88). Using the same blood draw, the study looked at two additional independent replicas of 1 million unique cDNA reads for two donors, one aged 18 to 30 and the other aged 80 or older. Age-related changes in TCR beta repertoire diversity were measured in the study by deep sequencing normalized with unique cDNA molecular identifiers. The paper as a whole reports these results and caveats: Estimates of total diversity based on one million sequenced T cells were considered lower bounds and underestimates. As age increased, observed TCR beta diversity per million T cells dropped in a roughly linear way, and a significant reduction was already evident by age around 41. Because profiling used bulk unsorted PBMCs, naive and antigen-experienced compartments could not be compared conclusively. Because donor CMV infection status was unknown, age-related changes in expanded clonotypes were potentially confounded. The percentage of naive T cells measured by flow cytometry correlated strongly with observed TCR beta diversity. Compared with the aged group, the long-lived group had more naive CD4+ T cells, fewer expanded clones and increased TCR diversity, a pattern suggesting age selection.

The approximately 39 donors, aged roughly 6 to 95 years, were systemically healthy Caucasian individuals from Russia. Each donor gave about 9.7 milliliters of peripheral blood, drawn into EDTA-treated Vacutainer tubes. Ficoll-Paque density-gradient centrifugation was used to isolate PBMCs, with at least 7 million obtained per sample. Trizol reagent was used to extract total RNA from PBMCs, with at least 5 micrograms per sample. For every donor, flow cytometry on a PBMC aliquot measured the percentage of naive CD45RAhigh/CD27high T cells. As encoded in the germline V gene (reference sequence), CDR1 is SEHNR while CDR2 is FQNEAQ. Trimming costs V 2 bases and J 5 bases, and their ends lie 15 bases apart. The CDR3 sequence holds 15 residues, the cysteine and phenylalanine included. Kept here is only the CDR3 DNA, which spans 45 bases and is read in frame from base 1. The library was made by 5' RACE. For sequencing, an Illumina HiSeq 2500 was employed. A second PCR of roughly 7 to 11 cycles was performed with a sample-barcoded 5' primer and a J-beta primer mix. A template-switch 5' adaptor carrying 12 random nucleotides introduced a unique molecular identifier onto each TCR beta cDNA molecule. Each sample yielded at least 2.5 million CDR3-containing paired-end reads. All of the RNA was converted into first-strand cDNA using the Mint cDNA synthesis kit, with a TRBC-specific oligonucleotide serving as the primer. After uracil-DNA glycosylase treatment, a first 18-cycle PCR used universal primers M1SS and BC2_uni_R on all cDNA. Per the authors' processing: Normalization of each sample was performed by random selection of 1 million high-quality reads, each carrying a distinct molecular identifier. Instead of being binned into consensus sequences, reads that shared molecular identifiers were thrown out. MiTCR, set to a Q25 quality threshold and the strictest error-elimination algorithm, was used for CDR3 identification, clonotype clustering and error correction. A nonparametric unseen species model using Euler transformation provided a lower-bound estimate of total TCR beta diversity. Using fastp at Q25 and MiXCR, TCRdb reprocessed the public reads and kept productive beta chains. Each CDR3 protein gets just one entry, which takes the most common genes and DNA from the rows behind it. V and J calls and clone size were set by TCRdb, not the authors. The sample profile shows approximately 780,000 distinct CDR3 sequences; around 25% of them were found once. Under 3% of the sample goes to the ten largest clones.

In regard to this clonotype: Its specific antigen is unknown. Per-nucleotide qualities are absent, and no much larger clonotype sits a single base away.

These data also formed part of another study, on T cells of mothers and their children. The second paper states: Nine systemically healthy Caucasian individuals served as donors, namely three mothers together with their six children. cDNA synthesis used all of the extracted RNA, with 1.5 ug of RNA in each 15 ul reaction. In the second PCR, sample barcodes and 2-4 random nucleotides were introduced via the M1S primer. Each mother yielded over 8 million TCR beta CDR3 reads and each child 2.5 million to 3 million reads. TCR recombination output is similarly shaped by thymic selection in related and unrelated pairs, with a minor effect exerted by inherited differences. Related mother-child pairs always showed normalized repertoire overlap that was slightly higher than in unrelated mother-child pairs, though the difference was never significant. With a sensitivity of approximately 93 clones per million clonotypes, no persistent microchimeric T cell clones were detected. Deep NGS was used in the study to compare the TCR beta repertoires of mothers and children and to look for features that separate related mother-child pairs from unrelated individuals. Mothers averaged about 40 +/- 4 years of age and children averaged about 10 +/- 4 years. Libraries were sequenced on Illumina HiSeq 2000 with 100+100 nt paired-end reads after adapter ligation with NEBNext reagents. To prevent cross-contamination, the mother and child libraries were prepared a month apart and were sequenced in separate runs. For each donor, somewhere between about 500,000 and 2,000,000 distinct TCR beta clonotypes were identified. Naive TCR beta clonotypes were estimated from low-frequency clonotypes matched to each donor's FACS-determined naive share, without sorting.

The chain is made from TRBV7-9 and TRBJ1-1; the best D guess is TRBD1, with 6 bases matching. The specimen was blood. The receptor's source is a boy younger than 18 in good health. CDR3 sequence: CASSLLGGARTEAFF. The nucleotide sequence is given as TGTGCCAGCAGCTTATTGGGGGGCGCTCGGACTGAAGCTTTCTTT.